Detailed here is one T cell receptor (beta chain). As yet, its antigen is unknown. Other DNA sequences in this sample translate to the same CDR3. The sample belongs to a study of cytomegalovirus exposure and HLA in healthy donors. Notes on the study in general: Later analysis demonstrated an association between a missense DCLRE1C variant and TCR beta V- and J-gene trimming.

The V end was cut by 0 bases, the J end by 0 bases, with 4 bases between. This CDR3 region has 14 residues. Germline V gene lookup returns CDR1 SGHRS and CDR2 YFSETQ. Amplification used 60 Vbeta primers and 13 Jbeta primers. Clones were sequenced by immunoSEQ multiplex PCR, and TCRdb holds only the in-frame ones, with some missing. The sample has about 170,000 clones; roughly four fifths are singletons. The sequencing sample was made of PBMCs. This sequence was found in a woman aged 25-40 years in good health and CMV-seropositive. The J gene is TRBJ1-3, the V gene TRBV5-1, with D uncertain. The CDR3 loop reads CASSLGASGNTIYF. The CDR3 DNA reads as TGCGCCAGCAGCTTGGGCGCCTCTGGAAACACCATATATTTT.